This TCR beta chain was found in a study of T cells in Graves' hyperthyroidism and ophthalmopathy. Whole-study context: Peripheral blood draws took place at initial diagnosis, ahead of any treatment.

V was clipped by 3 bases and J by 7 bases, with 13 bases between them. The CDR3 runs to 13 residues. Germline V gene data show CDR1 as SQVTM and CDR2 as ANQGSEA. At least ten counts were recorded for this clonotype. Its specificity is not known. The TCR beta CDR3 regions underwent amplification using RNA transcripts as the source. Primed by the HTBI set, a first-round RT-PCR was run on the TCR CDR3. Each CDR3 protein is one row after TCRdb ran MiXCR on the multiplex PCR reads. The sample holds hundreds of thousands of distinct CDR3 sequences; over 35% are singletons and the top ten take more than 7%. Whole-study results and caveats: The model identified upcoming ophthalmopathy a median approximately seven months ahead of onset. Ophthalmopathy and stable hyperthyroidism were told apart by a 13 V-J model.

The TCR sequence derives from a man between 18 and 35 years old with Graves' hyperthyroidism. Sequencing was performed on blood. The V and J genes are TRBV29-1 and TRBJ1-5; D is unclear. CDR3 region: CSVEGIGNQPQHF. DNA of the CDR3: TGCAGCGTTGAGGGAATAGGGAACCAGCCCCAGCATTTT. Using reference TRBV29-1 and TRBJ1-5 for the parts outside the CDR3, the full variable domain is SAVISQKPSRDICQRGTSLTIQCQVDSQVTMMFWYRQQPGQSLTLIATANQGSEATYESGFVIDKFPISRPNLTFSTLTVSNMSPEDSSIYLCSVEGIGNQPQHFGDGTRLSIL.